This section outlines one T cell receptor beta chain sequence together with its context. The antigen remains unidentified. These data come from a study of cytomegalovirus exposure and HLA in healthy donors. The V and J ends lost 6 bases and 3 bases, in that order; junction bases with no gene match: 16. The CDR3 loop spans 17 amino acids. Per the germline V gene, CDR1 is MGHDK and CDR2 is SYGVNS. Every donor was a healthy person donating bone marrow. These donors counted as nominally healthy when sampled, but unrecorded immune exposures were likely. It was with 60 Vbeta and 13 Jbeta primers that the PCR ran. Using immunoSEQ multiplex PCR, the repertoire was profiled, and TCRdb retains in-frame clones only, with some absent. The sample lists about 130,000 clones; roughly 82% were seen once. Study outcomes and limitations: Investigators reported 150 to 200 TCR beta chains as tied to cytomegalovirus.

The sample taken for sequencing was PBMCs. The chain has TRBV25-1 and TRBJ2-7, with 8 positions matching TRBD1. This clonotype was sampled from a woman aged 18-29 years in good health and CMV-seropositive. This CDR3 reads CASRDSGQGNSNYEQYF. CDR3 DNA sequence: TGTGCCAGCAGGGATAGCGGACAGGGAAATTCGAACTACGAGCAGTACTTC.